The 18 T cell receptor beta chains listed next were all sequenced from one sample in a study of cytomegalovirus exposure and HLA in healthy donors. 60 Vbeta and 13 Jbeta primers were used in PCR. The data were produced by immunoSEQ multiplex PCR, yet TCRdb's version contains in-frame clones alone and is incomplete. The sample lists approximately 120,000 clones, 60% to 85% occurring once. Sequencing used PBMCs. The receptor set was obtained from a woman between 40 and 55 years old in good health and CMV-seronegative.

The rearrangement uses TRBV6-5 and TRBJ2-3; D remains unclear. V was pared by 0 bases and J by 5 bases, with 3 bases between. Germline assignment: CDR1 MNHEY and CDR2 SVGAGI. CDR3 length equals 12 residues. The CDR3 nucleotides are TGTGCCAGCAGTTACTCGAGAGATACGCAGTATTTT. It is translated as CASSYSRDTQYF.

This clone was detected once. V is TRBV28 and J is TRBJ2-1; tentative D call: TRBD2 (5 bases). From germline, CDR1 is MDHEN and CDR2 SYDVKM. This CDR3 has 15 amino acids. The V end was cut by 2 bases, the J end by 5 bases, with 13 bases between. CDR3 DNA sequence: TGTGCCAGCAGTTTAAGGGTAGCGTACCACAATGAGCAGTTCTTC. It codes for CASSLRVAYHNEQFF.

The chain couples TRBV4-2 to TRBJ1-2; weak D call: TRBD1 (6 bases). Trimming shortened V by 0 bases and J by 14 bases, and 19 bases separated the two germline ends. This CDR3 region has 14 residues. Germline CDR1 is LGHNA and CDR2 is YNFKEQ. The CDR3 bases are TGTGCCAGCAGCCAAGATCGCCAGGGGCGCATGAGGACCTTC. This translates into CASSQDRQGRMRTF.

The V call is TRBV5-1, the J call TRBJ2-3; maybe TRBD1 (5 bases). V dropped 0 bases and J dropped 2 bases, with 7 bases sitting between them. There are 14 residues in the CDR3. CDR1 is SGHRS and CDR2 is YFSETQ in the germline V gene. Written as DNA, the CDR3 is TGCGCCAGCAGCTTGGACAGGCCCACAGATACGCAGTATTTT. Amino acid sequence: CASSLDRPTDTQYF.

The V gene is TRBV10-3, the J gene TRBJ2-5; TRBD1 might be the D (5 bases). CDR3 size: 13 residues. Trimming removed 6 bases from V and 3 bases from J, with 11 bases in between. From germline, CDR1 is ENHRY and CDR2 SYGVKD. In DNA, the CDR3 is TGTGCCATCAGCAAGCTAGGGGAAGAGACCCAGTACTTC. As protein: CAISKLGEETQYF.

Worth noting for this clone: At the DNA level, this CDR3 is encoded by other sequences in the same sample as well. The rearrangement uses TRBV5-1 and TRBJ1-4; a possible D gene is TRBD1 (6 bases). The V gene's germline CDR1 is SGHRS and CDR2 YFSETQ. Trimming shortened V by 1 base and J by 8 bases, and 12 bases separated the two germline ends. The length of the CDR3 is 14 residues. CDR3 coding DNA: TGCGCCAGCAGCTTGAGCGGGGGGGCGGAAAAACTGTTTTTT. Translating it yields CASSLSGGAEKLFF.

This clone was seen only a few times. An end of the junction does not agree with germline; a read error may underlie this. The V gene is TRBV10-3, the J gene TRBJ1-1; D gene ambiguous. Germline assignment: CDR1 ENHRY and CDR2 SYGVKD. The CDR3 spans 13 residues. The CDR3 protein is CASSYGENTEAFF. The CDR3 DNA reads as TGTGCCAGCAGTTACGGGGAGAACACTGAAGCTTTCTTT.

This chain connects TRBV28 to TRBJ2-5; 13 bases map to TRBD2. The trim removed 4 bases at V and 4 bases at J, leaving 21 bases unmatched. CDR1 MDHEN and CDR2 SYDVKM come from the germline V gene. There are 21 residues in the CDR3. The DNA for the CDR3 is TGTGCCAGCAGTTCCTCAAGTGCCGGGGGACTAGCGGGACTCGTTTCAGAGACCCAGTACTTC. Translated: CASSSSSAGGLAGLVSETQYF.

The genes are TRBV21-1 and TRBJ2-1; the table names TRBD1, a call not compared with the DNA. TRBV21-1 is annotated as a pseudogene. The CDR3 totals 13 residues. The DNA of the CDR3 is TGTGCCAGCAGCAAACCCGAATCAGATGAGCAGTTCTTC. Amino acids: CASSKPESDEQFF.

The rearrangement joins TRBV5-1 to TRBJ2-3; TRBD2 aligns across 10 bases. J was trimmed by 2 bases and V by 2 bases; bases with no gene match: 5. CDR3 length equals 16 residues. The germline gives CDR1 SGHRS, CDR2 YFSETQ. The CDR3 protein is CASSFLAGVNTDTQYF. CDR3 nucleotide sequence: TGCGCCAGCAGCTTTCTAGCGGGAGTTAACACAGATACGCAGTATTTT.

The chain uses TRBV2 and TRBJ2-3; 8 nucleotides align to TRBD2. The germline V gene has CDR1 SNHLY and CDR2 FYNNEI. V was pared by 5 bases and J by 4 bases, with 5 bases of the junction left unmatched. This CDR3 is built from 14 residues. In DNA, the CDR3 is TGTGCCAGCAGTAACAGCGGGAGAGCAGATACGCAGTATTTT. Translating it yields CASSNSGRADTQYF. The whole variable domain, filled in from reference TRBV2 and TRBJ2-3, reads EPEVTQTPSHQVTQMGQEVILRCVPISNHLYFYWYRQILGQKVEFLVSFYNNEISEKSEIFDDQFSVERPDGSNFTLKIRSTKLEDSAMYFCASSNSGRADTQYFGPGTRLTVL.

The chain combines TRBV11-2 with TRBJ2-5, with TRBD2 matching over 8 bases. The germline V gene has CDR1 SGHAT and CDR2 FQNNGV. After removal of 5 bases from V and 4 bases from J, the junction contained 9 bases not matched to a gene. The CDR3 has 15 amino acids. CDR3 sequence (DNA): TGTGCCAGCAGCACTACCAGCGGGAGTGTAGAGACCCAGTACTTC. Translating it yields CASSTTSGSVETQYF.

The chain employs TRBV7-9 and TRBJ2-2; D is unclear. Germline V CDR1 and CDR2: SEHNR, FQNEAQ (reference sequence). The V and J ends lost 5 bases and 2 bases respectively, with 12 bases between them. The CDR3 runs 15 residues. The CDR3, as DNA: TGTGCCAGCAGCGTGGGCACAGCCAACACCGGGGAGCTGTTTTTT. This translates into CASSVGTANTGELFF.

This chain links TRBV19 with TRBJ2-1; TRBD1 aligns across 8 bases. Germline-derived CDR1 and CDR2 are LNHDA and SQIVND (reference sequence). This CDR3 has 14 amino acids. Trimming removed 10 bases from V and 3 bases from J; junction bases left unmatched: 8. This chain's CDR3 is CATEDRGGYNEQFF. CDR3 coding DNA: TGTGCCACTGAAGACAGGGGAGGCTACAATGAGCAGTTCTTC.

The V and J genes are TRBV28 and TRBJ1-4, with unresolved D. The CDR3 is 13 residues long. Trimming left V 5 bases short and J 13 bases short, with 17 bases between. From germline, CDR1 is MDHEN and CDR2 SYDVKM. The CDR3: CASSTLTPHGLFF. The CDR3 coding sequence is TGTGCCAGCAGTACCCTGACTCCCCATGGACTGTTTTTT.

J is TRBJ1-5 and V is TRBV19; tentatively, D is TRBD1 (5 bases). The CDR3 has 13 residues. V was clipped by 7 bases and J by 4 bases, with 11 bases between them. The germline gives CDR1 LNHDA, CDR2 SQIVND (reference sequence). The CDR3 DNA reads TGTGCCAGTAATAGACAGTCGAATCAGCCCCAGCATTTT. This translates into CASNRQSNQPQHF.

This clone was picked up one time. Sequence at one end of the junction differs from germline and may be a read error. The V gene is TRBV6-1, the J gene TRBJ1-2; possibly TRBD1 for D (5 bases). Germline loops: CDR1 MNHNS, CDR2 SASEGT. This CDR3 contains 16 residues. CDR3 DNA sequence: TGTGTCAGCAGTGTATTCCCCGGGGGGACTAACTATGGCTACACCTTC. This translates into CVSSVFPGGTNYGYTF.

V usage is TRBV18 and J usage is TRBJ1-1; D gene ambiguous. Germline V gives CDR1 KGHSH, CDR2 LQKENI. There are 13 residues in the CDR3. The V and J ends lost 1 base and 1 base respectively, with 4 bases between them. The CDR3 nucleotides are TGTGCCAGCTCACCACAACAGAACACTGAAGCTTTCTTT. Amino acid sequence: CASSPQQNTEAFF. The variable domain in full, with the rest retrieved from reference TRBV18 and TRBJ1-1, is NAGVMQNPRHLVRRRGQEARLRCSPMKGHSHVYWYRQLPEEGLKFMVYLQKENIIDESGMPKERFSAEFPKEGPSILRIQQVVRGDSAAYFCASSPQQNTEAFFGQGTRLTVV.